This is a list of T cell receptor beta chains from one sample in a study of T cell responses to AZD1222 COVID-19 vaccine. TCRdb's copy holds only in-frame clones and misses some; the assay was immunoSEQ multiplex PCR. This sample carries some 130,000 clones, roughly 90% of them seen once, and the ten largest clones take approximately 6.8%. Material: peripheral blood, obtained on day 0 of AZD1222 vaccination. Receptors originate from an adult in good health. Both conserved end residues are part of each CDR3. Fields, in order: J gene, clone size, D gene, V gene, CDR3 protein, CDR3 DNA. D genes are given only for firm matches. Some rows have no size entry. The others give once, few or many, or a class for an expanded clone.

J gene: TRBJ1-5
clone size: -
D gene: TRBD1
V gene: TRBV6-1
CDR3 protein: CASSGIVPGQQNQPQHF
CDR3 DNA: TGTGCCAGCAGTGGAATCGTTCCGGGACAGCAGAATCAGCCCCAGCATTTT

J gene: TRBJ1-1
clone size: -
D gene: -
V gene: TRBV2
CDR3 protein: CASRSRGNTEAFF
CDR3 DNA: TGTGCCAGCAGAAGTAGGGGGAACACTGAAGCTTTCTTT

J gene: TRBJ2-3
clone size: -
D gene: -
V gene: TRBV11-2
CDR3 protein: CASSSNTPDTQYF
CDR3 DNA: TGTGCCAGCAGCTCAAATACTCCAGATACGCAGTATTTT

J gene: TRBJ2-2
clone size: -
D gene: -
V gene: TRBV14
CDR3 protein: CASSQRFGLPGAGELFF
CDR3 DNA: TGTGCCAGCAGCCAACGATTTGGACTACCTGGCGCCGGGGAGCTGTTTTTT

J gene: TRBJ2-7
clone size: -
D gene: -
V gene: TRBV13
CDR3 protein: CASSRNRPVNEQYF
CDR3 DNA: TGTGCCAGCAGCCGTAATAGACCCGTCAACGAGCAGTACTTC

J gene: TRBJ1-2
clone size: -
D gene: -
V gene: TRBV30
CDR3 protein: CAWTDAANYGYTF
CDR3 DNA: TGTGCCTGGACGGACGCCGCTAACTATGGCTACACCTTC

J gene: TRBJ1-2
clone size: -
D gene: TRBD1
V gene: TRBV9
CDR3 protein: CASSPAGGAGGYTF
CDR3 DNA: TGTGCCAGCAGCCCAGCAGGGGGCGCGGGTGGCTACACCTTC

J gene: TRBJ1-5
clone size: -
D gene: -
V gene: TRBV2
CDR3 protein: CASTSQGRNQPQHF
CDR3 DNA: TGTGCCAGCACTTCCCAGGGTCGCAATCAGCCCCAGCATTTT

J gene: TRBJ1-1
clone size: -
D gene: TRBD1
V gene: TRBV5-1
CDR3 protein: CASGQGGAHTEAFF
CDR3 DNA: TGCGCCAGCGGACAGGGAGGAGCACACACTGAAGCTTTCTTT

J gene: TRBJ1-2
clone size: -
D gene: -
V gene: TRBV6-5
CDR3 protein: CASSYSRGNYGYTF
CDR3 DNA: TGTGCCAGCAGTTACTCGAGAGGAAACTATGGCTACACCTTC

J gene: TRBJ2-1
clone size: few
D gene: TRBD1
V gene: TRBV5-4
CDR3 protein: CASSSLGGGEQFF
CDR3 DNA: TGTGCCAGCAGCTCCCTAGGGGGCGGCGAGCAGTTCTTC

J gene: TRBJ1-1
clone size: -
D gene: TRBD1
V gene: TRBV5-4
CDR3 protein: CASSLTGVTEAFF
CDR3 DNA: TGTGCCAGCAGCTTAACAGGGGTGACTGAAGCTTTCTTT

J gene: TRBJ1-3
clone size: few
D gene: -
V gene: TRBV3-1/TRBV3-2
CDR3 protein: CASSHYSGNTIYF
CDR3 DNA: TGTGCCAGCAGCCACTACTCGGGAAACACCATATATTTT

J gene: TRBJ1-5
clone size: -
D gene: TRBD1
V gene: TRBV3-1/TRBV3-2
CDR3 protein: CASSQGGTGAQPQHF
CDR3 DNA: TGTGCCAGCAGCCAAGGGGGGACAGGGGCTCAGCCCCAGCATTTT

J gene: TRBJ1-1
clone size: -
D gene: -
V gene: TRBV6-5
CDR3 protein: CASSYPRAGNTEAFF
CDR3 DNA: TGTGCCAGCAGTTACCCCCGGGCAGGGAACACTGAAGCTTTCTTT

J gene: TRBJ1-1
clone size: -
D gene: -
V gene: TRBV7-2
CDR3 protein: CASSLNRGNTEAFF
CDR3 DNA: TGTGCCAGCAGCTTAAATCGGGGCAACACTGAAGCTTTCTTT

J gene: TRBJ1-3
clone size: -
D gene: -
V gene: TRBV6-5
CDR3 protein: CASSPGHTGNTIYF
CDR3 DNA: TGTGCCAGCAGCCCAGGACACACTGGAAACACCATATATTTT

J gene: TRBJ1-1
clone size: -
D gene: -
V gene: TRBV6-5
CDR3 protein: CASFLGDTVFFGFF
CDR3 DNA: TGTGCCAGTTTTTTAGGGGACACCGTCTTCTTCGGGTTCTTT

J gene: TRBJ1-1
clone size: -
D gene: -
V gene: TRBV19
CDR3 protein: CASSDWGSHTEAFF
CDR3 DNA: TGTGCCAGTAGTGACTGGGGGAGCCACACTGAAGCTTTCTTT

J gene: TRBJ1-1
clone size: once
D gene: -
V gene: TRBV7-9
CDR3 protein: CASSLSGWAFF
CDR3 DNA: TGTGCCAGCAGCTTATCAGGGTGGGCTTTCTTT

J gene: TRBJ2-1
clone size: -
D gene: TRBD1
V gene: TRBV23-1
CDR3 protein: CASSQGTGGRHNEQFF
CDR3 DNA: TGCGCCAGCAGTCAAGGGACAGGGGGTCGGCACAATGAGCAGTTCTTC

J gene: TRBJ1-5
clone size: -
D gene: -
V gene: TRBV6-6
CDR3 protein: CASSSTGSQPQHF
CDR3 DNA: TGTGCCAGCAGTTCGACAGGCTCCCAGCCCCAGCATTTT

J gene: TRBJ1-2
clone size: -
D gene: -
V gene: TRBV3-1/TRBV3-2
CDR3 protein: CASSQARNYGYTF
CDR3 DNA: TGTGCCAGCAGCCAAGCCAGAAACTATGGCTACACCTTC

J gene: TRBJ2-2
clone size: -
D gene: TRBD2
V gene: TRBV15
CDR3 protein: CATSDERGWTGELFF
CDR3 DNA: TGTGCCACCAGTGACGAGCGGGGGTGGACCGGGGAGCTGTTTTTT

J gene: TRBJ2-7
clone size: -
D gene: TRBD2
V gene: TRBV6-6
CDR3 protein: CASSRGSGSPEQYF
CDR3 DNA: TGTGCCAGCAGCCGCGGGAGCGGGAGTCCCGAGCAGTACTTC

J gene: TRBJ1-1
clone size: -
D gene: -
V gene: TRBV27
CDR3 protein: CASSLIGPWTDTEAFF
CDR3 DNA: TGTGCCAGCAGTTTAATCGGTCCTTGGACCGACACTGAAGCTTTCTTT

J gene: TRBJ1-2
clone size: -
D gene: -
V gene: TRBV7-6
CDR3 protein: CASSLLGGANYGYTF
CDR3 DNA: TGTGCCAGCAGCTTATTGGGGGGCGCTAACTATGGCTACACCTTC

J gene: TRBJ1-1
clone size: -
D gene: -
V gene: TRBV5-6
CDR3 protein: CASSMGFYTEAFF
CDR3 DNA: TGTGCCAGCAGCATGGGATTTTACACTGAAGCTTTCTTT